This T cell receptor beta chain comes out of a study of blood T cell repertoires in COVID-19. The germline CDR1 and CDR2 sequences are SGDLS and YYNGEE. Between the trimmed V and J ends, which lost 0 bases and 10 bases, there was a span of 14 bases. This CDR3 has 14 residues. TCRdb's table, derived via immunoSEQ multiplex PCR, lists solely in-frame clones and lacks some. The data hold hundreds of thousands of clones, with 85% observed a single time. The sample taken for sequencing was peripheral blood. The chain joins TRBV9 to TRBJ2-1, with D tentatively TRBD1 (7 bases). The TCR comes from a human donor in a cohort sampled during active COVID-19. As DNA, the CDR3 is TGTGCCAGCAGCGTAGTTTCGACAGGGAGGGAGCAGTTCTTC. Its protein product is CASSVVSTGREQFF.